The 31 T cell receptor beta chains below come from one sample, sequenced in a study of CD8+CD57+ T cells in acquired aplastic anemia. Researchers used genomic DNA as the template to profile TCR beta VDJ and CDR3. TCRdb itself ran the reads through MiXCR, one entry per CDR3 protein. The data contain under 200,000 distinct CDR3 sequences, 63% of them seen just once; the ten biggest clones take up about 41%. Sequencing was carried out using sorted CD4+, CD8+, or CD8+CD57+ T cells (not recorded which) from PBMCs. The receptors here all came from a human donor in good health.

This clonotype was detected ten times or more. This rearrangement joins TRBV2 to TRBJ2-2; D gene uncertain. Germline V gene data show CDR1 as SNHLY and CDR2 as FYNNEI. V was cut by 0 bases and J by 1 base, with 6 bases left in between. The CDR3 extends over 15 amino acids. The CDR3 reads CASSEAPGNTGELFF. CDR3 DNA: TGTGCCAGCAGTGAAGCCCCCGGGAACACCGGGGAGCTGTTTTTT.

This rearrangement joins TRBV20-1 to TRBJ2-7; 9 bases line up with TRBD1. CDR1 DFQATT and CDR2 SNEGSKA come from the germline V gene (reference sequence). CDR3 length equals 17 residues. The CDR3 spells CTARGTGFVGTDYEQYF. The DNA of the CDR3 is TGCACCGCAAGAGGGACAGGGTTTGTTGGGACTGACTACGAGCAGTACTTC.

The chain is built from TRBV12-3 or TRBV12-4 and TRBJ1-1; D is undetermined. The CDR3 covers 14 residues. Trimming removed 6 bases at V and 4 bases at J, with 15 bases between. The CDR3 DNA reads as TGTGCCAGCAGCCCTCTGCCGGGGAGCACTGAAGCTTTCTTT. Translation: CASSPLPGSTEAFF.

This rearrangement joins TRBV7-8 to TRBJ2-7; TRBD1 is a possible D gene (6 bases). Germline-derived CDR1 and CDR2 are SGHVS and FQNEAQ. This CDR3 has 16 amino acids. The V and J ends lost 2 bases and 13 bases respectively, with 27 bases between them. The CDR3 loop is CASSLRRTDLLRNFYF. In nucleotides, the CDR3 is TGTGCCAGCAGCTTACGAAGGACAGATCTCCTTCGTAATTTCTACTTC. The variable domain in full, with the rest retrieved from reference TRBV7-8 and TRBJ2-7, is GAGVSQSPRYKVAKRGQDVALRCDPISGHVSLFWYQQALGQGPEFLTYFQNEAQLDKSGLPSDRFFAERPEGSVSTLKIQRTQQEDSAVYLCASSLRRTDLLRNFYFGPGTRLTVT.

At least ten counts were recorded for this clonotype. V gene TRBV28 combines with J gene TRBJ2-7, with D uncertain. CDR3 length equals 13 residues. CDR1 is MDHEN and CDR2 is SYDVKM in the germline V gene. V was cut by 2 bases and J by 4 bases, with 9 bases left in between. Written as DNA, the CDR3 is TGTGCCAGCAGTTTACTATCAGGTTACGAGCAGTACTTC. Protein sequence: CASSLLSGYEQYF.

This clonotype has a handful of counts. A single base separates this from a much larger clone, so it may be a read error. Here the CDR3 reads CASSFGDIWGAFF. CDR3 bases: TGTGCCAGCAGTTTTGGTGACATCTGGGGAGCTTTCTTT. The V gene is TRBV12-3 or TRBV12-4, the J gene TRBJ1-1, with D hard to call. This CDR3 is 13 amino acids long. V lost 3 bases, J lost 10 bases, and 15 bases lay in between.

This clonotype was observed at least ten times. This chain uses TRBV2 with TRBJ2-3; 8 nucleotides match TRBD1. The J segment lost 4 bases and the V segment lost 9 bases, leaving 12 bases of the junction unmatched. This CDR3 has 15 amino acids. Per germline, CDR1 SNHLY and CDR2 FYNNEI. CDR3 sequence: CARSTPGQVSDTQYF. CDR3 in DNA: TGTGCCAGGTCTACTCCGGGACAGGTTTCAGATACGCAGTATTTT.

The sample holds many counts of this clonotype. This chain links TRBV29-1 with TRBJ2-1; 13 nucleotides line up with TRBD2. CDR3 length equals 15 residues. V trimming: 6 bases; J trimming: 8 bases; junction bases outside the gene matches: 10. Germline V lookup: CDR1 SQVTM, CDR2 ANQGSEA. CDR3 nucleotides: TGCAGCGTCGATCCTACTAGCGGGAGGGCCGATGAGCAGTTCTTC. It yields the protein CSVDPTSGRADEQFF.

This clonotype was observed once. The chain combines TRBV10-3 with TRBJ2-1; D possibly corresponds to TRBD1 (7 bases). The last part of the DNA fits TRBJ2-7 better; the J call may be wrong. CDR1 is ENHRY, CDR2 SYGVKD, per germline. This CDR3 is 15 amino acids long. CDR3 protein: CAIKRRGQHSYEQYF. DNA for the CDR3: TGTGCCATCAAACGGAGGGGACAGCACTCCTACGAGCAGTACTTC.

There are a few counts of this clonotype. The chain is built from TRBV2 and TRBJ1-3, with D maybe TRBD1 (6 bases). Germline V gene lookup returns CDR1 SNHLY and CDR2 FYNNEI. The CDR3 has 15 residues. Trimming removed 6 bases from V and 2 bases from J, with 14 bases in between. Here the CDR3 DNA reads TGTGCCAGCAGCGAGAACAGGGTGCCTGGAAACACCATATATTTT. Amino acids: CASSENRVPGNTIYF.

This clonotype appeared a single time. CDR3 residues: CASSGEDGRLYEQYF. The DNA of the CDR3 is TGTGCCAGCAGTGGAGAGGACGGCCGTCTCTACGAGCAGTACTTC. The chain recombines TRBV2 with TRBJ2-7; D is unclear. This CDR3 comprises 15 residues. Germline V gives CDR1 SNHLY, CDR2 FYNNEI. The V and J ends lost 4 bases and 3 bases respectively, with 16 bases between them.

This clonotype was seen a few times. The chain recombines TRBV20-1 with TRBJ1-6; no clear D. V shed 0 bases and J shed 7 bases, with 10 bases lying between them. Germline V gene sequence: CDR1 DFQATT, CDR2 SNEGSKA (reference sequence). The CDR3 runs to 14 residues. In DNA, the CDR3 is TGCAGTGCTAGAGATGAGGGTTGGAATTCACCCCTCCACTTT. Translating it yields CSARDEGWNSPLHF.

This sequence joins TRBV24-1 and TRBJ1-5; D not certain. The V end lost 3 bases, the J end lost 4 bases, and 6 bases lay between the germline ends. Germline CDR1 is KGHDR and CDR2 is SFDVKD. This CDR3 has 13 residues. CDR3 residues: CATSDHPNQPQHF. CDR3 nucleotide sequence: TGTGCCACCAGTGATCACCCAAATCAGCCCCAGCATTTT.

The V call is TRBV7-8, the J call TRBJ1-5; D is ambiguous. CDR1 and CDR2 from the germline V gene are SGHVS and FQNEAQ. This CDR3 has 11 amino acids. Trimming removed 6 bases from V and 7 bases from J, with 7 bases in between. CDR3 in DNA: TGTGCCAGCAGTGGGAAGCAGCCCCAGCATTTT. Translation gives CASSGKQPQHF.

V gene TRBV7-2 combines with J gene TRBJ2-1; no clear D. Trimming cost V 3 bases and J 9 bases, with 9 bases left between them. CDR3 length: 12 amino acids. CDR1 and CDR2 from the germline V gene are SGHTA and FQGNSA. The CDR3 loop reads CASSFQGLEQFF. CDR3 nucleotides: TGTGCCAGCAGCTTTCAAGGTCTTGAGCAGTTCTTC.

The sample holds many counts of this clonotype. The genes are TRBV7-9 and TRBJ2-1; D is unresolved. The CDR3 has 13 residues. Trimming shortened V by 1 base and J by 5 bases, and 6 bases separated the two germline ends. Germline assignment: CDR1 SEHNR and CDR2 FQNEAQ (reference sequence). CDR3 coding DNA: TGTGCCAGCAGCTTAGAATTAAACAATGAGCAGTTCTTC. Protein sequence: CASSLELNNEQFF. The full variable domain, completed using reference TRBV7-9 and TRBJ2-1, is DTGVSQNPRHKITKRGQNVTFRCDPISEHNRLYWYRQTLGQGPEFLTYFQNEAQLEKSRLLSDRFSAERPKGSFSTLEIQRTEQGDSAMYLCASSLELNNEQFFGPGTRLTVL.

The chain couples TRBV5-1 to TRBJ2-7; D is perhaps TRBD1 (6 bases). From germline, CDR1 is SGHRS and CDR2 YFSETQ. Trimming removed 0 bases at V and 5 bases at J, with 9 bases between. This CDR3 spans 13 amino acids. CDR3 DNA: TGCGCCAGCAGCTTGGTCAGGGGCGACGAGCAGTACTTC. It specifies CASSLVRGDEQYF.

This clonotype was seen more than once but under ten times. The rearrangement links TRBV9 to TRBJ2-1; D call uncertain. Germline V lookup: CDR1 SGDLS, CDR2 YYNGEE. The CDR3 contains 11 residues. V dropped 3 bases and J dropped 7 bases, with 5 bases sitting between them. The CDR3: CASSGRNEQFF. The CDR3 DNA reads TGTGCCAGCAGCGGGAGAAATGAGCAGTTCTTC.

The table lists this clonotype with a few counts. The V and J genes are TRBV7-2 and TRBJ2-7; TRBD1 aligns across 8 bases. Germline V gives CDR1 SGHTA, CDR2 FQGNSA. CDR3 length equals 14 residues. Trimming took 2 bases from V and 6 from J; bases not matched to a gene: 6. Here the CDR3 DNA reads TGTGCCAGCAGCTTATCTAGGACAGGGCCCGAGCAGTACTTC. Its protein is CASSLSRTGPEQYF.

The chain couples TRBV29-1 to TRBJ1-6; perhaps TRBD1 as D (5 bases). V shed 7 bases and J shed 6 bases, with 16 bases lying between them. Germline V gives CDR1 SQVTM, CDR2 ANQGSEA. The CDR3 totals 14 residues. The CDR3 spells CSAAIGGRNSPLHF. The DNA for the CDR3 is TGCAGCGCCGCCATCGGGGGACGTAATTCACCCCTCCACTTT.

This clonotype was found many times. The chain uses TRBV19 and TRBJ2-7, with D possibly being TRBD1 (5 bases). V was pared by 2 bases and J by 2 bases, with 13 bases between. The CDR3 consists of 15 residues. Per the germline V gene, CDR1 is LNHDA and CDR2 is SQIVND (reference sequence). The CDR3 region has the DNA TGTGCCAGTAGTATACAGGGTCTCAAACCCTACGAGCAGTACTTC. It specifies CASSIQGLKPYEQYF.

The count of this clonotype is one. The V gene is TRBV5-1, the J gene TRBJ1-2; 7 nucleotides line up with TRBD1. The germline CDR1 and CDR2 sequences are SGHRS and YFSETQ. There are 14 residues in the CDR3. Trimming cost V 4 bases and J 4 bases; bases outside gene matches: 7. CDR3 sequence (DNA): TGCGCCAGCAGCCAGACAGGGAGCGGCTATGGCTACACCTTC. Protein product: CASSQTGSGYGYTF.

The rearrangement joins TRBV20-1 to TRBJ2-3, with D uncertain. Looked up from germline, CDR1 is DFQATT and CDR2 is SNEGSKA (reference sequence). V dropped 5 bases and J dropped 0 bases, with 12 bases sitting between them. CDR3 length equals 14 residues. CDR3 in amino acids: CSAARQPSTDTQYF. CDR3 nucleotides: TGCAGTGCTGCCAGACAACCAAGCACAGATACGCAGTATTTT.

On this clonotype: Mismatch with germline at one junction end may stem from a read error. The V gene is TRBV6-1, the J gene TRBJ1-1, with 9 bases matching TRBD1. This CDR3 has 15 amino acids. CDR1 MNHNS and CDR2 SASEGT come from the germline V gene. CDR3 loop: CASSTRTGENTEGFF. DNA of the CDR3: TGTGCCAGCAGTACACGGACAGGGGAAAACACTGAAGGTTTCTTT.

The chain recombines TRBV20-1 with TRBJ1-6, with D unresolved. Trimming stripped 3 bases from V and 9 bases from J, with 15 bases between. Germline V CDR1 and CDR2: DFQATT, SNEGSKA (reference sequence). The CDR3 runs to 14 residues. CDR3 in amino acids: CSASPPRVISPLHF. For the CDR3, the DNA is TGCAGTGCTAGCCCTCCTAGGGTTATTTCACCCCTCCACTTT.

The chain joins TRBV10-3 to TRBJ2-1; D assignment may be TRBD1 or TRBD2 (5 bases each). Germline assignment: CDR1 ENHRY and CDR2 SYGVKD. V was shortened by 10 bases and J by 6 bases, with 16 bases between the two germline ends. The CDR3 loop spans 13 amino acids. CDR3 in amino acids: CASNTWGSNEQFF. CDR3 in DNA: TGTGCCAGCAACACATGGGGGAGCAATGAGCAGTTCTTC.

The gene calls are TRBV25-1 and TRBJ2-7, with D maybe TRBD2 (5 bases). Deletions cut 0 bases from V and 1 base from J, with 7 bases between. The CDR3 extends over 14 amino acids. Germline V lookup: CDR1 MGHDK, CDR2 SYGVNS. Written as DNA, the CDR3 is TGTGCCAGCAGTGAATATCGGACTTCCTACGAGCAGTACTTC. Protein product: CASSEYRTSYEQYF.

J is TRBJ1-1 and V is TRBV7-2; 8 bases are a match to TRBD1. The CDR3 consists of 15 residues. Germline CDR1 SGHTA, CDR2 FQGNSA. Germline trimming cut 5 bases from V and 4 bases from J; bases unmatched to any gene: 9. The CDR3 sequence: CASSLTGTGFTEAFF. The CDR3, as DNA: TGTGCCAGCAGCCTTACCGGGACAGGATTCACTGAAGCTTTCTTT.

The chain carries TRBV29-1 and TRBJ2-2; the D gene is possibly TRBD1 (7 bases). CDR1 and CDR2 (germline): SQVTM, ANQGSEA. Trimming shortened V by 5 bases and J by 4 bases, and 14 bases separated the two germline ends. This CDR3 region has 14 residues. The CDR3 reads CSVQGGGLTGELFF. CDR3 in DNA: TGCAGCGTTCAGGGGGGTGGTCTCACCGGGGAGCTGTTTTTT.

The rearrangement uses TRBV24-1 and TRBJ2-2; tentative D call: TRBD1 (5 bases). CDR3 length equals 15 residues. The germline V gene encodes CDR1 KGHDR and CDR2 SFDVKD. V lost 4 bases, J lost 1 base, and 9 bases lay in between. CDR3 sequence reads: CATSDPTVNTGELFF. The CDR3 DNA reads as TGTGCCACCAGTGACCCGACAGTGAACACCGGGGAGCTGTTTTTT.

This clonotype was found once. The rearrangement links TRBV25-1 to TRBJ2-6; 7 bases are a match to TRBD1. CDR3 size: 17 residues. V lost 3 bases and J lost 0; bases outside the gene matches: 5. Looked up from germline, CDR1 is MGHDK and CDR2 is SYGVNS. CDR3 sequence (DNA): TGTGCCAGCAGTGATAAAAACAGGGGCTCTGGGGCCAACGTCCTGACTTTC. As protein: CASSDKNRGSGANVLTF.